The next 13 T cell receptor beta chains were all read from a single sample in a study of OX40 agonist ivuxolimab in advanced cancers. Preparation of the library involved the immunoSEQ multiplex PCR assay. In TCRdb, the immuneACCESS table is reduced to in-frame sequences with V and J assigned. These tables do not hold every clone; where another copy was compared, an unresolved V gene accounts for under half, and the others remain unexplained. This sample comprises about 63,000 clones, about 89% of them detected only once. The ten largest clones add up to about 4% of the sample. The material sequenced was CD4+ or CD8+ T cells sorted from blood, taken in a trial of the OX40 agonist ivuxolimab. Source of these receptors: an adult with an advanced solid tumor such as melanoma, head and neck, liver or kidney cancer.

This clone was seen once. CDR3 region: CASSPGDTEAFF. The CDR3 DNA is TGTGCCAGCAGCCCGGGTGACACTGAAGCTTTCTTT. The chain couples TRBV2 to TRBJ1-1; D is uncertain. In germline, CDR1 is SNHLY, CDR2 FYNNEI. The CDR3 consists of 12 residues. Trimming took off 6 bases at V and 3 bases at J, with 8 bases between the two ends. Variable domain in full (rest from reference TRBV2 and TRBJ1-1): EPEVTQTPSHQVTQMGQEVILRCVPISNHLYFYWYRQILGQKVEFLVSFYNNEISEKSEIFDDQFSVERPDGSNFTLKIRSTKLEDSAMYFCASSPGDTEAFFGQGTRLTVV.

The rearrangement uses TRBV28 and TRBJ2-3, with D perhaps matching TRBD1 (6 bases). The CDR3 has 15 residues. CDR1 is MDHEN and CDR2 is SYDVKM in the germline V gene. V lost 6 bases, J lost 2 bases, and 15 bases lay in between. The CDR3 region has the DNA TGTGCCAGCAGGGACAGCGAGGTAGTCACAGATACGCAGTATTTT. Translation gives CASRDSEVVTDTQYF.

V usage is TRBV7-3 and J usage is TRBJ2-3, with TRBD2 identical over 7 bases. Germline CDR1 SGHTA, CDR2 FQGTGA. J lost 0 bases, V lost 5 bases, and 11 bases had no gene match. This CDR3 is 17 amino acids long. CDR3 sequence reads: CASSISAGETSTDTQYF. The DNA of the CDR3 is TGTGCCAGCAGCATCTCTGCGGGGGAGACGAGCACAGATACGCAGTATTTT.

This chain joins TRBV7-9 and TRBJ1-2; 7 nucleotides match TRBD1. Germline V lookup: CDR1 SEHNR, CDR2 FQNEAQ (reference sequence). CDR3 length equals 14 residues. The V segment lost 6 bases and the J segment 6 bases; nucleotides outside the gene matches: 10. The CDR3 is CASSDRASHHGYTF. CDR3 nucleotides: TGTGCCAGCAGTGACAGGGCGAGTCACCATGGCTACACCTTC.

The J gene is TRBJ1-6, the V gene TRBV6-6; a possible D gene is TRBD1 (5 bases). The V gene's germline CDR1 is MNHNY and CDR2 SVGAGI (reference sequence). V gave up 0 bases and J gave up 7 bases, with 10 bases separating them. There are 15 residues in the CDR3. As DNA, the CDR3 is TGTGCCAGCAGTTACTCTCAGGGTCGGAATTCACCCCTCCACTTT. Translation gives CASSYSQGRNSPLHF.

The gene calls are TRBV6-1 and TRBJ2-7; no firm D call. The germline V gene encodes CDR1 MNHNS and CDR2 SASEGT. The V gene lost 2 bases and the J gene lost 2 bases, with 10 bases spanning the gap. The length of the CDR3 is 14 residues. In DNA form, the CDR3 reads TGTGCCAGCAGTGAACCCCTCCCCACCTACGAGCAGTACGTC. Amino acids: CASSEPLPTYEQYV.

The V gene is TRBV5-1, the J gene TRBJ2-3; the D is unclear. This CDR3 is 15 amino acids long. Trimming stripped 4 bases from V and 2 bases from J, with 14 bases between. Germline loops: CDR1 SGHRS, CDR2 YFSETQ. CDR3 coding DNA: TGCGCCAGCAGCGGACGAGGAACTAACACAGATACGCAGTATTTT. Translation gives CASSGRGTNTDTQYF.

The rearrangement links TRBV9 to TRBJ2-7, with 10 bases that match TRBD2. The germline CDR1 and CDR2 sequences are SGDLS and YYNGEE. This CDR3 spans 13 amino acids. V trimming: 0 bases; J trimming: 6 bases; junction bases outside the gene matches: 0. The CDR3 spells CASSVGTSGEQYF. The CDR3 DNA sequence: TGTGCCAGCAGCGTAGGGACTAGCGGCGAGCAGTACTTC. The complete variable domain, with remaining parts taken from reference TRBV9 and TRBJ2-7, reads DSGVTQTPKHLITATGQRVTLRCSPRSGDLSVYWYQQSLDQGLQFLIQYYNGEERAKGNILERFSAQQFPDLHSELNLSSLELGDSALYFCASSVGTSGEQYFGPGTRLTVT.

The chain joins TRBV4-3 to TRBJ2-3, with 13 bases fitting TRBD2. V shed 3 bases, J shed 3 bases, and the junction held 6 bases outside the gene matches. The CDR3 runs 17 residues. Germline-derived CDR1 and CDR2 are LGHNA and YSLEER. In DNA form, the CDR3 reads TGCGCCAGCAGCCAGTCACTAGCGGGAGGGCCTACAGATACGCAGTATTTT. Translation: CASSQSLAGGPTDTQYF.

The CDR3 DNA sequence: TGTGCCAGCAGCCTGCTAGGACAGGGCAATTCACCCCTCCACTTT. Translated, it gives CASSLLGQGNSPLHF. The rearrangement uses TRBV7-9 and TRBJ1-6, with TRBD1 matching 8 bases. The CDR3 has 15 amino acids. Germline CDR1 SEHNR, CDR2 FQNEAQ (reference sequence). Trimming took 5 bases from V and 7 from J; bases not matched to a gene: 7.

J is TRBJ2-2 and V is TRBV10-3, with TRBD1 matching over 7 bases. CDR1 ENHRY and CDR2 SYGVKD come from the germline V gene. The trim removed 7 bases at V and 4 bases at J, leaving 3 bases unmatched. The CDR3 sequence is 13 residues long. CDR3 amino acids: CAITTGATGELFF. The CDR3 bases are TGTGCCATCACTACAGGGGCCACCGGGGAGCTGTTTTTT.

V is TRBV7-9 and J is TRBJ2-7; 8 bases are shared with TRBD1. Germline loops: CDR1 SEHNR, CDR2 FQNEAQ (reference sequence). This CDR3 has 15 residues. Trimming at V came to 4 bases and at J to 0 bases, leaving 5 bases not matched to a gene. This CDR3 is CASSSRDRSSYEQYF. Here the CDR3 DNA reads TGTGCCAGCAGCTCAAGGGACAGGAGCTCCTACGAGCAGTACTTC.

The V call is TRBV4-2, the J call TRBJ1-2; D may be TRBD1 (6 bases). V gave up 1 base and J gave up 4 bases, with 13 bases separating them. The CDR3 runs to 15 residues. Germline lookup yields CDR1 LGHNA and CDR2 YNFKEQ. The CDR3 DNA reads as TGTGCCAGCAGCCAAGGGCGGGGAGGGGGCTATGGCTACACCTTC. Translating gives CASSQGRGGGYGYTF.